The next 24 T cell receptor beta chains were all read from a single sample in a study of human T cells and chemical hapten exposure. Described time point: patch test 1, 2 weeks after DPC sensitization. Sample treatment: therapeutic diphenylcyclopropenone sensitization with weekly scalp DPC. Using its own MiXCR run on the RACE reads, TCRdb lists one record per CDR3 protein. The sample holds 150,000 or so distinct CDR3 sequences, around 13% seen once. The sample here was whole blood, taken in connection with sensitization to the hapten diphenylcyclopropenone (DPC). Receptors were obtained from a young woman with alopecia areata. Some clones in this sample may be carry-over from other donors' samples.

This clonotype was counted between two and nine times. The chain couples TRBV7-2 to TRBJ1-6, with D hard to call. CDR3 length: 14 amino acids. Trimming took 2 bases from V and 7 from J, leaving 9 bases between them. CDR1 and CDR2 (germline): SGHTA, FQGNSA. The chain's CDR3 is CASSLTRKNSPLHF. CDR3 in DNA: TGTGCCAGCAGCTTAACGCGGAAAAATTCACCCCTCCACTTT.

The chain combines TRBV2 with TRBJ2-6; 8 bases line up with TRBD1. V lost 6 bases to trimming and J lost 0 bases; unmatched junction nucleotides: 4. Germline V gene lookup returns CDR1 SNHLY and CDR2 FYNNEI. The CDR3 sequence is 16 residues long. CDR3 region: CASRGTGGSGANVLTF. CDR3 nucleotide sequence: TGTGCCAGCAGGGGGACAGGAGGCTCTGGGGCCAACGTCCTGACTTTC.

This clonotype has ten or more counts. The rearrangement uses TRBV5-1 and TRBJ2-1; D gene uncertain. Per the germline V gene, CDR1 is SGHRS and CDR2 is YFSETQ. Trimming cost V 5 bases and J 1 base, with 13 bases left between them. This CDR3 spans 15 amino acids. This CDR3 reads CASRLDPVSYNEQFF. CDR3 sequence (DNA): TGCGCCAGCAGACTCGACCCCGTATCCTACAATGAGCAGTTCTTC.

CDR3 sequence reads: CSVEALGGTEAFF. The DNA of the CDR3 is TGCAGCGTTGAAGCTCTTGGCGGGACTGAAGCTTTCTTT. The chain recombines TRBV29-1 with TRBJ1-1, with no clear D. Trimming cost V 1 base and J 5 bases, with 11 bases left between them. CDR3 size: 13 residues. The germline gives CDR1 SQVTM, CDR2 ANQGSEA.

This clonotype was counted at least ten times. The chain combines TRBV7-9 with TRBJ1-1; D gene ambiguous. V was shortened by 5 bases and J by 2 bases, with 0 bases between the two germline ends. This CDR3 region has 10 residues. Germline assignment: CDR1 SEHNR and CDR2 FQNEAQ (reference sequence). The CDR3 DNA is TGTGCCAGCAGCAACACTGAAGCTTTCTTT. Amino acids: CASSNTEAFF.

In this sample, this clonotype turned up a few times. The V call is TRBV9, the J call TRBJ2-3; D is perhaps TRBD1 or TRBD2 (5 bases each). There are 14 residues in the CDR3. Per the germline V gene, CDR1 is SGDLS and CDR2 is YYNGEE. V lost 0 bases and J 5 bases, leaving 10 bases between the germline ends. The CDR3 region is CASSVEGAGDTQYF. Written as DNA, the CDR3 is TGTGCCAGCAGCGTAGAAGGGGCGGGAGATACGCAGTATTTT.

In its sample, this clonotype was seen many times. The chain links TRBV24-1 to TRBJ1-2; 10 bases fit TRBD1. V lost 5 bases to trimming and J lost 6 bases; unmatched junction nucleotides: 11. Per the germline V gene, CDR1 is KGHDR and CDR2 is SFDVKD. The CDR3 contains 16 residues. CDR3 residues: CATSGPFIGTGDGYTF. The CDR3 DNA reads as TGTGCCACCAGTGGCCCCTTCATCGGGACAGGGGATGGCTACACCTTC.

The chain carries TRBV6-6 and TRBJ2-1, with 8 bases identical to TRBD2. With V trimmed by 8 bases and J by 3 bases, 6 bases remained unmatched. From germline, CDR1 is MNHNY and CDR2 SVGAGI (reference sequence). This CDR3 is 14 amino acids long. The CDR3 is CASEEAGGYNEQFF. The CDR3 DNA reads TGTGCCAGCGAGGAGGCGGGAGGCTACAATGAGCAGTTCTTC.

This clonotype was detected ten times or more. This CDR3 is CASTVNGGSEAFF. CDR3 nucleotide sequence: TGTGCCAGCACCGTGAACGGGGGGAGTGAAGCTTTCTTT. The chain is built from TRBV12-3 or TRBV12-4 and TRBJ1-1; a weak D match, TRBD1 (5 bases). The V end was cut by 7 bases, the J end by 7 bases, with 16 bases between. The length of the CDR3 is 13 residues.

A few counts support this clonotype. Because the CDR3's place on the DNA is in doubt, the DNA is left out and the CDR3 is given as listed by TCRdb. V usage is TRBV14 and J usage is TRBJ2-7; the D call of TRBD2 is as the table states it, not checked on the DNA. The germline V gene has CDR1 SGHDN and CDR2 FVKESK. Both ends counted, the CDR3 spans 16 residues. The chain's CDR3 is CASSHRLAGVIPLQYF.

This clonotype was recorded a few times. The chain combines TRBV11-2 with TRBJ1-4; no clear D gene. The V end lost 7 bases, the J end lost 4 bases, and 19 bases lay between the germline ends. CDR3 length: 16 residues. Germline V lookup: CDR1 SGHAT, CDR2 FQNNGV. The CDR3 loop reads CASTFEAGAFNEKLFF. The CDR3 region has the DNA TGTGCCAGCACCTTTGAGGCCGGAGCCTTTAATGAAAAACTGTTTTTT.

This clonotype has a count of ten or more. The V and J genes are TRBV28 and TRBJ2-3; no reliable D call. From germline, CDR1 is MDHEN and CDR2 SYDVKM. V gave up 6 bases and J gave up 1 base, with 14 bases separating them. The CDR3 spans 15 residues. Here the CDR3 reads CASSPVGVGTDTQYF. The CDR3 DNA reads as TGTGCCAGCAGCCCTGTGGGTGTTGGCACAGATACGCAGTATTTT.

The chain couples TRBV4-2 to TRBJ1-2, with a weak D call TRBD1 (6 bases). The V end was cut by 4 bases, the J end by 4 bases, with 13 bases between. Germline V gene data show CDR1 as LGHNA and CDR2 as YNFKEQ. The CDR3 contains 14 residues. The CDR3 sequence is CASSRDTLPYGYTF. For the CDR3, the DNA is TGTGCCAGCAGCCGGGACACCCTACCCTATGGCTACACCTTC.

This clonotype occurred many times. V usage is TRBV5-1 and J usage is TRBJ1-2; no definite D call. The CDR3 contains 13 residues. The ends were cut back, 0 bases at V and 8 bases at J, with 11 bases in the middle. Germline loops: CDR1 SGHRS, CDR2 YFSETQ. As DNA, the CDR3 is TGCGCCAGCAGCTTGGCCACTCAAGGAGGCTACACCTTC. Amino acid sequence: CASSLATQGGYTF.

The chain employs TRBV7-2 and TRBJ2-1, with 9 bases identical to TRBD2. CDR1 and CDR2 from the germline V gene are SGHTA and FQGNSA. V was pared by 7 bases and J by 5 bases, with 6 bases of the junction left unmatched. The CDR3 sequence is 14 residues long. The CDR3 coding sequence is TGTGCCAGCACCAAGCGGGGGGCCCACAATGAGCAGTTCTTC. Residues: CASTKRGAHNEQFF.

This clonotype was recorded at least ten times. This chain uses TRBV3-1 with TRBJ1-6; D gene ambiguous. Trimming cost V 6 bases and J 5 bases, with 11 bases left between them. This CDR3 has 14 amino acids. Per germline, CDR1 LGHDT and CDR2 YNNKEL (reference sequence). CDR3 bases: TGTGCCAGCAGACTCAGACGGGATAATTCACCCCTCCACTTT. Amino acid sequence: CASRLRRDNSPLHF.

This CDR3 reads CSVRDRGNTGELFF. The CDR3 DNA reads as TGCAGCGTCCGGGACAGGGGGAACACCGGGGAGCTGTTTTTT. V usage is TRBV29-1 and J usage is TRBJ2-2; 10 nucleotides match TRBD1. The germline CDR1 and CDR2 sequences are SQVTM and ANQGSEA. V lost 6 bases and J lost 1; bases outside the gene matches: 2. CDR3 length equals 14 residues.

This sequence joins TRBV6-2 or TRBV6-3 and TRBJ2-7; 8 bases are a match to TRBD2. Losses at the gene ends were 2 bases for V and 7 bases for J; bases not matched to a gene: 4. This CDR3 has 13 residues. Germline V lookup: CDR1 MNHEY, CDR2 SVGEGT. Here the CDR3 reads CASSYGLAGEQYF. CDR3 nucleotides: TGTGCCAGCAGTTACGGACTAGCTGGAGAGCAGTACTTC.

The rearrangement joins TRBV9 to TRBJ2-1, with D maybe TRBD2 (6 bases). CDR3 length: 16 amino acids. Trimming left V 3 bases short and J 0 bases short, with 13 bases between. Germline assignment: CDR1 SGDLS and CDR2 YYNGEE. This CDR3 reads CASSARGDSSYNEQFF. The CDR3 coding sequence is TGTGCCAGCAGCGCCCGCGGGGATAGCTCCTACAATGAGCAGTTCTTC. The entire variable domain, with the rest obtained from reference TRBV9 and TRBJ2-1, is as follows: DSGVTQTPKHLITATGQRVTLRCSPRSGDLSVYWYQQSLDQGLQFLIQYYNGEERAKGNILERFSAQQFPDLHSELNLSSLELGDSALYFCASSARGDSSYNEQFFGPGTRLTVL.

Ten or more counts support this clonotype. The chain couples TRBV29-1 to TRBJ1-2; possible D gene TRBD1, 5 bases. V lost 6 bases and J 0 bases, leaving 17 bases between the germline ends. The CDR3 loop spans 15 amino acids. The germline CDR1 and CDR2 sequences are SQVTM and ANQGSEA. CDR3 sequence: CSVRSYDSSNYGYTF. CDR3 DNA: TGCAGCGTCCGCAGTTACGACAGCTCTAACTATGGCTACACCTTC.

A few counts support this clonotype. This chain connects TRBV5-1 to TRBJ2-7; TRBD1 agrees at 10 bases. In germline, CDR1 is SGHRS, CDR2 YFSETQ. V shed 0 bases and J 6 bases; nucleotides not matched to a gene: 3. The CDR3 consists of 14 residues. The CDR3 region has the DNA TGCGCCAGCAGCTTGGGGGACAGGGGAAGCGAGCAGTACTTC. This encodes CASSLGDRGSEQYF.

This chain links TRBV10-3 with TRBJ1-6, with TRBD1 matching 7 bases. V lost 3 bases, J lost 10 bases, and 9 bases stayed unmatched. CDR3 length: 15 residues. CDR1 is ENHRY, CDR2 SYGVKD, per germline. CDR3 DNA sequence: TGTGCCATCAGTGATTCGACAGGGAAGAGGTCACCCCTCCACTTT. As protein: CAISDSTGKRSPLHF.

This clonotype was recorded once. The germline gene is not matched at one end of the junction; a read error may be the cause. The chain has TRBV28 and TRBJ2-5; D gene unclear. CDR1 MDHEN and CDR2 SYDVKM come from the germline V gene. This CDR3 spans 12 amino acids. The DNA of the CDR3 is TGTGTCAGCAGTCCGCTGGAAGAGACCCAGTACTTC. Translating it yields CVSSPLEETQYF.

This clonotype was recorded a few times. This CDR3 is CSVMGAQETQYF. CDR3 coding DNA: TGCAGCGTTATGGGGGCCCAAGAGACCCAGTACTTC. The rearrangement links TRBV29-1 to TRBJ2-5; possibly TRBD1 for D (6 bases). Trimming took off 5 bases at V and 1 base at J, with 8 bases between the two ends. This CDR3 has 12 residues. The germline V gene has CDR1 SQVTM and CDR2 ANQGSEA.